Listed below are T cell receptor beta chains from one sample, sequenced in a study of blood T cells in healthy people across ages. MiXCR, run by TCRdb on the 5' RACE reads, gives a single entry per CDR3 protein. The sample yields approximately 2,000,000 distinct CDR3 sequences, 39% seen once. Sequenced: blood. Receptor source: a human donor in good health. The CDR3 runs from the conserved cysteine through the conserved F or W. D genes are given only for firm matches. Size tells how often a clone was seen (once, few, many) or the class of an expanded clone, and some rows leave it out.

J | D | V | size | DNA | CDR3
TRBJ1-1 | . | TRBV4-3 | . | TGCGCCAGCAGCCAAGATGGAGGACATGTTGTCCAGAACACTGAAACTTTCTTT | CASSQDGGHVVQNTETFF
TRBJ2-5 | TRBD2 | TRBV12-5 | once | TGTACTAGTGGTGGGGGAGGGTTACAAGAGACCCAGTACTTC | CTSGGGGLQETQYF
TRBJ2-1 | . | TRBV5-1 | many | TGCGCCAGCAGCTTGGTTTTAAGGGACAACTACAATGAGCAGTTCTTC | CASSLVLRDNYNEQFF
TRBJ2-7 | . | TRBV10-3 | few | TGTGCCATCAGTGGGCAGCAGAACTCCTACGAGCAGTACTTC | CAISGQQNSYEQYF
TRBJ1-6 | . | TRBV27 | . | TGTGCCAGCAGTTTAAAAAGGGGAACGAGTTCACCCCTCCACTTT | CASSLKRGTSSPLHF
TRBJ1-2 | . | TRBV4-1 | . | TGCGCCAGCAGCCCAAAAGGGGGGTTAGACAGGTACTATGGCTACACCTTC | CASSPKGGLDRYYGYTF
TRBJ1-2 | . | TRBV7-8 | . | TGTGCCAGCAGCTTAGGGGATGGGGGGGTTTTTGGCTACACCTTC | CASSLGDGGVFGYTF
TRBJ1-2 | TRBD1 | TRBV4-1 | . | TGCGCCAGCGGCCCCGGGACAGGGGGATTCTACGGCTACACCTTC | CASGPGTGGFYGYTF
TRBJ1-2 | TRBD1 | TRBV7-3 | . | TGTGCCAGCAGCTCAACCGGACAGGATGGCTACACCTTC | CASSSTGQDGYTF
TRBJ2-1 | TRBD2 | TRBV5-6 | few | TGTGCCAGCAGCTTGTATGCTAGCGGCTCCTACAATGAGCAGTTCTTC | CASSLYASGSYNEQFF
TRBJ2-1 | . | TRBV29-1 | . | TGCAGCGTTGTAGCGTACCGCTCCTACAATGAGCAGTTCTTC | CSVVAYRSYNEQFF
TRBJ2-5 | TRBD2 | TRBV20-1 | . | TGCAGTGCTAGAGTTTGGGCTAGCGGGACCCAAGAGACCCAGTACTTC | CSARVWASGTQETQYF
TRBJ2-5 | TRBD1 | TRBV7-9 | few | TGTGCCAGCAGCACATCAGGACAGGGGCAAGAGACCCAGTACTTC | CASSTSGQGQETQYF
TRBJ2-7 | . | TRBV28 | . | TGTGCCAGCAGAGTGACGGTCTCCTACGAGCAGTACTTC | CASRVTVSYEQYF
TRBJ1-2 | . | TRBV7-2 | few | TGTGCCAGCAGCTTAGTTAGGGTTCGCTACACCTTC | CASSLVRVRYTF
TRBJ2-1 | . | TRBV20-1 | . | TGCAGTGCTAGAGAAGGTATAGTCTCCTACAATGAGCAGTTCTTC | CSAREGIVSYNEQFF
TRBJ2-1 | . | TRBV29-1 | . | TGCAGCGTTGACGGCGGCAGCGCCTACAATGAGCAGTTCTTC | CSVDGGSAYNEQFF
TRBJ1-2 | . | TRBV5-1 | many | TGTGCCAGCAGTTTTACAGGAGCTAACTATGGCTACACCTTC | CASSFTGANYGYTF
TRBJ2-7 | . | TRBV2 | few | TGTGCCAGCACTGTGGGGTCACTAACCTCCTACGAGCAGTACTTC | CASTVGSLTSYEQYF
TRBJ1-2 | TRBD1 | TRBV5-1 | . | TGCGCCAGCAGCGGGGGACAGGGGGCGAGCAATGGCTACACCTTC | CASSGGQGASNGYTF
TRBJ2-6 | TRBD2 | TRBV7-2 | . | TGTGCCAGCAGCTTACCTCAGCGGGGGGGCTCTGGGGCCAACGTCCTGACTTTC | CASSLPQRGGSGANVLTF
TRBJ1-2 | . | TRBV6-5 | . | TGTGCCAGCAGTTACTCTCGGATGAGGGGTGGCTACACCTTC | CASSYSRMRGGYTF
TRBJ2-1 | TRBD2 | TRBV4-3 | . | TGCGCCAGCAGCCCAACATGGACTAGCGGGGGAAATGAGCAGTTCTTC | CASSPTWTSGGNEQFF
TRBJ2-7 | . | TRBV12-3/TRBV12-4 | . | TGTGCCAGCAGTTTGGCCGGGGTGAGGGAGCAGTACTTC | CASSLAGVREQYF